Sequencing of this T cell receptor beta chain was carried out in a study of tumor and adjacent non-tumor tissue in lung cancer (dated by TCRdb to the late 2010s). Describing the broader study: By cancer type, the cohort comprised around 11 adenocarcinoma patients, 2 squamous cell carcinoma patients and 1 small cell lung cancer patient. Bulk TCRbeta repertoires were compared between lung tumor tissue and matched distant non-tumor lung tissue obtained from fewer than 18 lung cancer patients. In total, sequencing yielded 125,075,908 productive TCRbeta reads, which works out to an average of around 4.2 million reads per sample. For each patient, one tumor sample and one normal lung sample were taken, giving approximately 33 paired specimens that underwent TCRbeta CDR3 sequencing. Ages among the roughly 15 patients ranged from about 31 to 80 years, there were ten or so men and 5 women, and disease was at TNM stage I to III. Summary of the overall study and its limitations: A significantly larger cumulative share of the repertoire was made up by the top 100 clones in normal lung than in tumor tissue. Significantly higher TCR diversity (inverse Simpson) was observed in tumor tissue than in normal lung tissue (approximately 440 vs 150, P = 0.0075, Mann-Whitney U test). The methods do not name the sequencing platform or mention unique molecular identifiers. Because peripheral blood was not sequenced, blood TCRbeta repertoires in the lung cancer patients of the study were not examined. With only about 16 patients in the cohort, the authors noted that larger samples and more detailed clinical data are needed. TCR diversity was significantly higher in younger patients, and greater tumor TCR diversity was associated with shorter overall survival and shorter disease-free survival.

The CDR3, from cysteine to phenylalanine, totals 15 residues. Only the CDR3 DNA is retained, 45 bases long and in frame from the first base. From the germline V gene (reference sequence), CDR1 is MNHNY and CDR2 is SVGAGI. Receptor libraries were prepared by multiplex PCR. The sequencing machine was an Illumina HiSeq 2500. TCRbeta libraries were constructed through three rounds of nested PCR with primers (Table S4) according to protocols adapted from ARM-PCR. PCR products of 200-500 bp were gel-excised and purified with the QIAquick gel extraction kit before sequencing. Concerning the study's data processing: Reads were cleaned with Trimmomatic, merged with FLASH into complete CDR3 sequences, and assigned to V(D)J germline segments with MiTCR. VDJtools was used to compute clonal diversity as the inverse Simpson's index. A read counted as productive if the sequence was in-frame and lacked a premature stop codon. TCRdb itself trimmed the public reads at Q25 with fastp, ran MiXCR and retained productive beta chains. Under each unique CDR3 protein, matching rows form one entry showing the most common genes and DNA. The V and J calls reflect TCRdb's pipeline rather than the authors' work. The table for this sample lists over 60,000 distinct CDR3 sequences; roughly 80% of them were counted only once. The ten largest clones add up to less than 15% of the sample.

A word on this clonotype: What antigen it recognizes has not been identified. Germline is not matched at one junction end, which may reflect a read error.

RNA was isolated from bulk unsorted tissue, and RNA quality was assessed with a NanoDrop ND-1000 and an Agilent 2100. Donors were newly diagnosed lung cancer patients admitted for thoracic surgery in China between August and November 2014, without prior chemotherapy. The study excluded patients who had received radiotherapy or chemotherapy before or who had another cancer at the same time. Pieces of surgical tissue measuring about 1-2.1 cm3 were kept in RNAlater solution and held at -80 degrees C until needed. Sequencing was carried out using lung tumor tissue. This receptor chain uses TRBV6-6 and TRBJ2-6; TRBD2 is possibly the D segment (6 matching bases). The receptor was derived from a woman aged 45-65 years with non-small cell lung cancer. CDR3 reads: CASSPGRNGANVPTF. The sequence in DNA is TGTGCCAGCAGTCCCGGGAGAAATGGGGCCAACGTCCCGACTTTC.